The 11 T cell receptor beta chains below come from one sample, sequenced in a study of CD8 T cells in ankylosing spondylitis. TCRdb ran MiXCR on the 5' RACE reads and lists one entry per CDR3 protein. This table holds 250,000 to 300,000 distinct CDR3 sequences, roughly 20% found once. Sequencing was carried out using blood, either unsorted or a sorted T cell fraction (not recorded which). The receptor set was obtained from a male donor with ankylosing spondylitis or in good health (not recorded which).

The V and J genes are TRBV6-5 and TRBJ2-3; 13 nucleotides match TRBD2. Trimming cost V 4 bases and J 4 bases; bases outside gene matches: 5. Germline CDR1 MNHEY, CDR2 SVGAGI. This CDR3 has 16 residues. The CDR3 here is CASSSRLAGGPDTQYF. The CDR3 DNA is TGTGCCAGCAGTTCGAGACTAGCGGGGGGTCCAGATACGCAGTATTTT.

This clonotype turned up a few times. The genes are TRBV10-3 and TRBJ2-7; unclear D gene. This CDR3 region has 12 residues. CDR1 and CDR2 from the germline V gene are ENHRY and SYGVKD. Trimming left V 10 bases short and J 1 base short, with 11 bases between. CDR3 residues: CATGPSSYEQYV. The DNA of the CDR3 is TGTGCCACCGGACCGAGTTCCTACGAGCAGTACGTC.

The sample holds a few counts of this clonotype. The CDR3 DNA follows: TGTGCCAGCAGTTTTAATCTAATGGGGGAGACCCAGTACTTC. Translating gives CASSFNLMGETQYF. The J gene is TRBJ2-5, the V gene TRBV28, with no clear D. Germline V gene sequence: CDR1 MDHEN, CDR2 SYDVKM. The CDR3 spans 14 residues. Trimming cost V 3 bases and J 5 bases, with 13 bases left between them.

The V and J genes are TRBV20-1 and TRBJ1-2, with unresolved D. Trimming stripped 4 bases from V and 1 base from J, with 7 bases between. Per germline, CDR1 DFQATT and CDR2 SNEGSKA (reference sequence). The CDR3 spans 12 residues. The CDR3 bases are TGCAGTGCTAATTGGGTTAACTATGGCTACACCTTC. As protein: CSANWVNYGYTF.

The rearrangement joins TRBV18 to TRBJ1-2; D perhaps matches TRBD1 (5 bases). Trimming shortened V by 3 bases and J by 6 bases, and 17 bases separated the two germline ends. Germline V gene data show CDR1 as KGHSH and CDR2 as LQKENI. The CDR3 has 15 amino acids. This CDR3 reads CASSPVSTVRDGYTF. The CDR3 bases are TGTGCCAGCTCACCCGTATCGACAGTAAGGGATGGCTACACCTTC.

There are many counts of this clonotype. This rearrangement joins TRBV29-1 to TRBJ2-1; TRBD1 aligns across 7 bases. J was trimmed by 3 bases and V by 7 bases; bases with no gene match: 6. In germline, CDR1 is SQVTM, CDR2 ANQGSEA. This CDR3 contains 13 residues. CDR3 coding DNA: TGCAGCGGAAACCGGGACAGCTACAATGAGCAGTTCTTC. Amino acid sequence: CSGNRDSYNEQFF.

The V and J genes are TRBV6-4 and TRBJ2-2; the match to TRBD2 covers 7 bases. With V trimmed by 7 bases and J by 2 bases, 4 bases remained unmatched. The CDR3 sequence is 14 residues long. Germline-derived CDR1 and CDR2 are MRHNA and SNTAGT. CDR3: CASTAGSNTGELFF. The DNA for the CDR3 is TGTGCCAGCACAGCGGGGTCAAACACCGGGGAGCTGTTTTTT.

The table lists this clonotype with a few counts. The chain is built from TRBV5-1 and TRBJ1-3; D is undetermined. Trimming shortened V by 3 bases and J by 1 base, and 11 bases separated the two germline ends. The germline V gene has CDR1 SGHRS and CDR2 YFSETQ. The CDR3 consists of 15 residues. CDR3 nucleotide sequence: TGCGCCAGCAGCTCGGACGTAACATCTGGAAACACCATATATTTT. It translates to CASSSDVTSGNTIYF.

The chain carries TRBV7-3 and TRBJ1-1; D gene uncertain. CDR1 SGHTA and CDR2 FQGTGA come from the germline V gene. The V end lost 2 bases, the J end lost 7 bases, and 11 bases lay between the germline ends. The CDR3 runs to 13 residues. The CDR3 protein is CASSLLGIGEAFF. DNA for the CDR3: TGTGCCAGCAGCTTACTGGGTATCGGTGAAGCTTTCTTT.

This clonotype occurred a few times. V and J are TRBV12-3 or TRBV12-4 and TRBJ1-2; D may be TRBD1 (5 bases). The CDR3 runs to 14 residues. V was trimmed by 6 bases and J by 8 bases, leaving 19 bases between them. The chain's CDR3 is CASSWDPESGGYTF. CDR3 coding DNA: TGTGCCAGCAGCTGGGACCCAGAGTCGGGGGGCTACACCTTC.

This clonotype was observed a handful of times. This sequence joins TRBV28 and TRBJ2-1, with D uncertain. Germline loops: CDR1 MDHEN, CDR2 SYDVKM. This CDR3 contains 11 residues. V shed 8 bases and J shed 3 bases, with 5 bases lying between them. The CDR3 coding sequence is TGTGCCAGCCAGGACTACAATGAGCAGTTCTTC. Protein product: CASQDYNEQFF.